This entry describes one T cell receptor beta chain. Its specificity is unknown. The source of the sample is a study of CD8+CD57+ T cells in acquired aplastic anemia. Study overall: CD4+ and CD8+ cells, once sorted, gave DNA averaging approximately 3.3 ug.

The CDR3 contains 19 residues. Looked up from germline, CDR1 is LGHNA and CDR2 is YNFKEQ. V was clipped by 4 bases and J by 0 bases; unmatched bases: 8. Investigators profiled TCR beta VDJ and CDR3 from genomic DNA template. TCRdb analysed the reads with MiXCR anew, one entry per CDR3 protein. The repertoire holds 150,000 to 200,000 distinct CDR3 sequences, with 50% to 75% as singletons. Study-level points and caveats: There were twenty-nine CD8+ CDR3 sequences that occurred in both patients and controls.

Sequencing was done on a sample of sorted CD4+, CD8+, or CD8+CD57+ T cells (not recorded which) from PBMCs. This rearrangement joins TRBV4-2 to TRBJ2-3, with TRBD2 matching over 15 bases. The receptor's source is a human donor with severe aplastic anemia or a healthy control (not recorded which). CDR3 sequence reads: CASSRLGLAGGYSTDTQYF. CDR3 coding DNA: TGTGCCAGCAGCCGACTGGGACTAGCGGGGGGTTATAGCACAGATACGCAGTATTTT.